This T cell receptor beta chain was captured in a study of T cell responses to AZD1222 COVID-19 vaccine (dated by TCRdb to the early 2020s). For the wider study: AZD1222 recipients given second doses at about 4 weeks or at about 12 weeks were pooled, since spike-specific TCR depth and breadth were not found to differ between the two schedules. TCR sequencing was performed for more than 230 trial participants, of whom approximately 200 were given two doses of AZD1222 and approximately 26 were given two doses of MenACWY control vaccine. Trial participants were enrolled into age subgroups of 18-55, 56-69 and 70-plus years, which contained approximately 150, 28 and 58 TCR-sequenced participants, respectively.

Taken with the paper, the label for time point translates to: baseline before first vaccination. The vaccinee samples were drawn from two UK trials, COV001 and COV002, one of which was a single-blind randomized controlled phase 2/3 trial testing AZD1222 (ChAdOx1 nCoV-19) in healthy adults. For TCRbeta chain sequencing, PBMC samples were collected from trial participants at day 0 and at day 28 after the second dose. This clone occurred many times. What this receptor recognizes is not known. Base qualities are not recorded, but no much larger clone differs from it by a single base. Here is what the overall study found, with its caveats: Participants were mostly white British and included more females than males, and it was suggested by the authors that clonal diversity may have been underestimated. CD4 TCRs associated with the vaccine covered the entire spike protein, and the dominant responses were in regions 160-218 and 743-854. The 56-69-year group was small, and its depth increase did not reach significance, likely because of low power. Nearly half of unique spike-specific TCRs reportedly recognized epitopes outside regions mutated in the B.1.351 and B.1.1.7 variants. Because no samples from the day 14 peak response were available, repertoires could be characterized only after the peak T cell response. Conclusions about previously exposed vaccinees are limited because only five or six AZD1222 recipients were SARS-CoV-2 seropositive at baseline. After two AZD1222 doses, both the breadth and the depth of spike-specific TCRs were significantly higher than at day 0 and than in MenACWY recipients.

The CDR3 regions of human TCRbeta chains were analyzed by immunosequencing. Per the original workflow: Repertoire TCRs were checked for matches against a reference library of SARS-CoV-2-specific TCRs that had been generated using the MIRA antigen-specificity platform. Breadth was defined as the fraction of unique TCRs that were SARS-CoV-2-associated. Depth was defined as the fraction of total T cells that were SARS-CoV-2-associated. Using the MIRA data, every spike-specific TCR was mapped to the spike region that the TCR reacted to and assigned to either a CD4 or a CD8 class. Log10-transformed breadth and depth values were compared by one-way ANOVA with Sidak's multiple comparisons tests. Drawn from immuneACCESS, this table holds only the in-frame rearrangements with V and J called that TCRdb kept. Clones are partly lost; checked studies trace under half to an unresolved V gene and leave the rest unexplained. V, J and clone size reflect that table, while D and trimming were determined from the DNA. For this sample the table gives 95,000 to 150,000 clones, of which about 87% were detected only once. Approximately 4% of the sample rests with the top ten.

Spanning cysteine to phenylalanine, the CDR3 consists of 13 amino acids. Of the read, only the CDR3 DNA is kept; its 39 bases are in frame from base 1. The germline V gene (reference sequence) provides CDR1 LNHDA and CDR2 SQIVND. V trim: 9 bases; J trim: 4 bases; unmatched bases: 6. The TCR comes from an adult in good health. The sequencing here drew on peripheral blood, taken on day 0 of AZD1222 vaccination. The chain uses TRBV19 and TRBJ1-5; TRBD1 matches 7 bases in the middle. The nucleotides read TGTGCCAGCCGGGGGACAGCTAATCAGCCCCAGCATTTT. Translated, it gives CASRGTANQPQHF.